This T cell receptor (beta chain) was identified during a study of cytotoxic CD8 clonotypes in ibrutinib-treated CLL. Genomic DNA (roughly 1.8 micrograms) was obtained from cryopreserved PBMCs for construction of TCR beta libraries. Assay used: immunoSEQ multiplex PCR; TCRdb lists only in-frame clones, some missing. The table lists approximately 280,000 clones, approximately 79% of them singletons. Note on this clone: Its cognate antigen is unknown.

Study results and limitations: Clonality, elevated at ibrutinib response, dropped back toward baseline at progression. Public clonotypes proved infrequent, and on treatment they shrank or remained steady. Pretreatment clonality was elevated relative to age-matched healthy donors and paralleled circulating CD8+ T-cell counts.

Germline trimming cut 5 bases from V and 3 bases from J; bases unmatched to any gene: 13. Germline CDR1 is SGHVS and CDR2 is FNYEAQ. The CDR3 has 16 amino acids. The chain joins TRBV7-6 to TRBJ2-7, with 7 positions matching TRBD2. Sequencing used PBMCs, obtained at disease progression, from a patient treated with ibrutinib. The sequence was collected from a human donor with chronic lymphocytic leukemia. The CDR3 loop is CASSRIGGGPNYEQYF. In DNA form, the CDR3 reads TGTGCCAGCAGCCGAATCGGGGGAGGGCCGAACTACGAGCAGTACTTC. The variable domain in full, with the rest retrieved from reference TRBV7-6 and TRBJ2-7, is GAGVSQSPRYKVTKRGQDVALRCDPISGHVSLYWYRQALGQGPEFLTYFNYEAQQDKSGLPNDRFSAERPEGSISTLTIQRTEQRDSAMYRCASSRIGGGPNYEQYFGPGTRLTVT.